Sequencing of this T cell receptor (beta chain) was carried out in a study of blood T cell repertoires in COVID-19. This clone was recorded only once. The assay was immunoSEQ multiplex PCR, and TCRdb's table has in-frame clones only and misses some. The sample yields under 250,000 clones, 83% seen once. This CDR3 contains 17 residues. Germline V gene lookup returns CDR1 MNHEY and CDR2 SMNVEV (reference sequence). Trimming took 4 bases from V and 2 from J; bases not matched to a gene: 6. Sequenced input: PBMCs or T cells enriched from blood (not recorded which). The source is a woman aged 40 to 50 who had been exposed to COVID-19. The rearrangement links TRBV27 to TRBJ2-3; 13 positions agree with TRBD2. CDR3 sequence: CASSWTSGGLDTDTQYF. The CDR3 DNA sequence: TGTGCCAGCAGTTGGACTAGCGGGGGTCTCGACACAGATACGCAGTATTTT.